Detailed here is one T cell receptor (beta chain). Its antigen has not been determined. No base qualities exist here, and no much larger clone lies one base off it. This record belongs to a study of T cell changes during pregnancy in multiple sclerosis (dated by TCRdb to about 2019). General notes on the study: In women with multiple sclerosis, the researchers looked at how the T cell repertoire shifted as pregnancy progressed.

The library was produced with the immunoSEQ multiplex PCR assay. TCRdb's version of the immuneACCESS table is confined to in-frame rearrangements and falls short of the full clone set. An unresolved V gene accounts for under half of the shortfall where checked; the remainder is of unknown origin. Present in this sample are fewer than 90,000 clones, around 94% of which were seen just once. More than 1.5% of the sample belongs to the ten largest clones. Its CDR3 holds 13 amino acids, cysteine through phenylalanine. The only DNA kept is the CDR3, 39 bases in frame from the first base. V gives up 5 bases and J gives up 11 bases, and the segment between their germline ends measures 18 bases. Taken from the germline V gene, the CDR1 and CDR2 loops are SGHTA and FQGNSA.

The V and J genes are TRBV7-2 and TRBJ1-1; the D gene is possibly TRBD1, with 6 bases matching. The TCR originated in a female donor in good health, enrolled as a control in a pregnancy study. The source material was peripheral blood, sampled after pregnancy. The CDR3 loop reads CASSQGAGAIAFF. The bases are TGTGCCAGCAGCCAAGGTGCGGGGGCGATCGCTTTCTTT.